Below, one TCR beta chain is given with its context. What it recognizes is unknown. The sample originates from a study of response to subunit inactivated influenza vaccine. Findings and caveats of the study: Each seasonal influenza vaccination recruits few new T cells, the authors suggested.

Germline trimming cut 5 bases from V and 5 bases from J; bases unmatched to any gene: 6. The germline CDR1 and CDR2 sequences are MDHEN and SYDVKM. The CDR3 totals 14 residues. Via MiXCR, TCRdb re-called the RT-PCR reads, giving one row per CDR3 protein. Of around 190,000 distinct CDR3 sequences listed, 7.5% to 10% are singletons. This chain connects TRBV28 to TRBJ2-7; 10 bases align to TRBD1. The source material was non-naive T cells sorted from PBMCs, sampled on the day of vaccination. The source is a man aged 45-65 years who received an inactivated influenza vaccine. The CDR3 region is CASSPRGTGDEQYF. The CDR3 DNA follows: TGTGCCAGCAGTCCCAGGGGGACAGGGGACGAGCAGTACTTC. The full variable domain, with the rest looked up from reference TRBV28 and TRBJ2-7, is DVKVTQSSRYLVKRTGEKVFLECVQDMDHENMFWYRQDPGLGLRLIYFSYDVKMKEKGDIPEGYSVSREKKERFSLILESASTNQTSMYLCASSPRGTGDEQYFGPGTRLTVT.